Described below is a single T cell receptor beta chain sequence and its context. The antigen is unknown. V was pared by 1 base and J by 1 base, with 12 bases of the junction left unmatched. CDR3 length: 18 amino acids. Per the germline V gene, CDR1 is SGDLS and CDR2 is YYNGEE. This sample is part of a study of T cell repertoires in cytomegalovirus infection. Study overall: It can be stated that public TCR beta signatures indicated CMV infection as well as a matching HLA type. Study results and caveats: HLA-C-restricted, CMV-specific TCR beta clonotypes were dominant ex vivo. Adding up the frequency of public TCR beta families identified people who carried CMV plus the relevant HLA.

MiXCR was run by TCRdb on the reads, yielding one entry per CDR3 protein. The repertoire holds hundreds of thousands of distinct CDR3 sequences, with under 45% as singletons. The chain is built from TRBV9 and TRBJ2-3; 7 nucleotides agree with TRBD1. Sequences were derived from cultured PBMCs, sampled from culture after CMV antigen stimulation. This TCR derives from a human donor in good health (CMV status not recorded). Some clones in this sample may be carry-over from other donors' samples. CDR3 sequence reads: CASSVRFRTGSGTDTQYF. CDR3 DNA: TGTGCCAGCAGCGTACGCTTCCGGACAGGCTCAGGCACAGATACGCAGTATTTT.